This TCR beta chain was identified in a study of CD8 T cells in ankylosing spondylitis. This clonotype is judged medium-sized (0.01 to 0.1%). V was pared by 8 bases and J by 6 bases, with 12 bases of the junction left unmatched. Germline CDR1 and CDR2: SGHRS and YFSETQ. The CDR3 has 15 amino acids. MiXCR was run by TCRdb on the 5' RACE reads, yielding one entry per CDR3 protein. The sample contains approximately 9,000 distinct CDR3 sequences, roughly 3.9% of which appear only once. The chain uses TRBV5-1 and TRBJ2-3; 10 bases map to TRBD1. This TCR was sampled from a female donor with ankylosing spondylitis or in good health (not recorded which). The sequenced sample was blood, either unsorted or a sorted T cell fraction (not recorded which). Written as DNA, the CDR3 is TGCGCCAGGCCGGGACAGGGGTCCTCCGGGGATACGCAGTATTTT. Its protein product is CARPGQGSSGDTQYF.